This TCR beta chain derives from a study of blood T cell repertoires in COVID-19. Overall study: The cDNA or gDNA used as material had been derived from T cells, B-cell-depleted T cells, or PBMCs.

Repertoires were generated with immunoSEQ multiplex PCR, while TCRdb's copy carries only in-frame clones and drops some. The data hold roughly 140,000 clones, with 75% to 85% observed a single time. V dropped 1 base and J dropped 10; count of bases not matched to a gene: 18. This CDR3 is 19 amino acids long. From germline, CDR1 is LNHDA and CDR2 SQIVND (reference sequence). This chain connects TRBV19 to TRBJ1-4, with 10 bases aligning to TRBD1. The source of this sequence is a woman aged 80 or over with acute or convalescent COVID-19. Sequencing was done on a sample of peripheral blood. The CDR3 bases are TGTGCCAGTAGTATAGTATTGTACCGATTCCGGGACAGGGGCCGAAAACTGTTTTTT. Translating gives CASSIVLYRFRDRGRKLFF.